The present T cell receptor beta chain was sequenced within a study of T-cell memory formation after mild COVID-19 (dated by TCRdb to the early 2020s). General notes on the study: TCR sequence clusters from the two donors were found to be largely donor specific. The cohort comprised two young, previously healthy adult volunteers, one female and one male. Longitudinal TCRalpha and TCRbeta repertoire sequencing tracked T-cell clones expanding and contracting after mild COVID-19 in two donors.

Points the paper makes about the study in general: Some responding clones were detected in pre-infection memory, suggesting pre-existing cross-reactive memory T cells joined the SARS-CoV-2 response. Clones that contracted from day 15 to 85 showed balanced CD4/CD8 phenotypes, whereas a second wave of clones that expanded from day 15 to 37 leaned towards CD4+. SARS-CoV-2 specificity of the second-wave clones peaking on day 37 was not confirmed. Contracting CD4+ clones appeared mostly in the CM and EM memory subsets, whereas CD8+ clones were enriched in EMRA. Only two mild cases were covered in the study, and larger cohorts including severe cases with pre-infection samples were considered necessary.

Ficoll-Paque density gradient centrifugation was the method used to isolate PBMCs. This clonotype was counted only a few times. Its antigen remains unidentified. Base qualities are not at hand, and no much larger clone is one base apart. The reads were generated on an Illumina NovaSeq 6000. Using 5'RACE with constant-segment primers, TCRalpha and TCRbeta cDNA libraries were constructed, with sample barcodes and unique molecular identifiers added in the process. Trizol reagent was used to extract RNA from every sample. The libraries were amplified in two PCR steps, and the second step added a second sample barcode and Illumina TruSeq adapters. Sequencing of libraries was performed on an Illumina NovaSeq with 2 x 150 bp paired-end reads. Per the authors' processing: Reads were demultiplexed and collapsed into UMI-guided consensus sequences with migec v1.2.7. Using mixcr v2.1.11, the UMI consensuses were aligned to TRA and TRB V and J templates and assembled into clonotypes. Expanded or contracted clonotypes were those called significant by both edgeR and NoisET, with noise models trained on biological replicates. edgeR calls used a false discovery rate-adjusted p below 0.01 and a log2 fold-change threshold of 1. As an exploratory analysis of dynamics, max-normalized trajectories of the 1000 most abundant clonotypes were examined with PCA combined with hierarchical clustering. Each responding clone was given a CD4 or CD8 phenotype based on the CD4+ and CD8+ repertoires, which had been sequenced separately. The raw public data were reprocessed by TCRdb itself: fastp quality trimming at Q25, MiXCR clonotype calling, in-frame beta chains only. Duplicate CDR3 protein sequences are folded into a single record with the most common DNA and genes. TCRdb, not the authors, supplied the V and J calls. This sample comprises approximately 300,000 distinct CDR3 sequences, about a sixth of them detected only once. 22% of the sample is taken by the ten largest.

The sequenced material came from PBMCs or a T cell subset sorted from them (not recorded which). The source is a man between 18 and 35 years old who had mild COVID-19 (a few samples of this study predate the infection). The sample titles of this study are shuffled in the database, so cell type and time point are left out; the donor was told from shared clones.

The DNA is as follows: TGTGCCAGCAGTTACCCGGGACAGGACTATGGCTACACCTTC. Its translation reads: CASSYPGQDYGYTF. The chain is assembled from TRBV6-6 and TRBJ1-2, with TRBD1 matching 8 junction bases. The CDR1 and CDR2 encoded by the germline V gene (reference sequence) are MNHNY and SVGAGI. Trimmed from V: 2 bases; trimmed from J: 3 bases; junction bases lacking a gene match: 2. The CDR3 sequence holds 14 residues, the cysteine and phenylalanine included. Just CDR3 DNA is preserved here, 42 bases in frame from base 1.